Shown below are 14 T cell receptor beta chains from a single sample sequenced in a study of blood T cell repertoires in COVID-19. Only in-frame clones appear in the TCRdb table, and some are missing; sequencing was by immunoSEQ multiplex PCR. The profile shows 25,000 to 30,000 clones, around 90% of them singletons. Sequencing was performed on peripheral blood. Source of these receptors: a human donor in a cohort sampled during active COVID-19. The donor label of this sample is uncertain.

The chain is built from TRBV4-1 and TRBJ2-3; 8 bases map to TRBD1. The trim removed 1 base at V and 4 bases at J, leaving 16 bases unmatched. The germline V gene has CDR1 MGHRA and CDR2 YSYEKL. The CDR3 covers 19 residues. Here the CDR3 DNA reads TGCGCCAGCAGCCAAGCCGACTTTAGGACAGGGCTAGTATCAGATACGCAGTATTTT. It yields the protein CASSQADFRTGLVSDTQYF.

The chain uses TRBV15 and TRBJ2-1, with 11 bases lining up with TRBD1. Germline V gene sequence: CDR1 LNHNV, CDR2 YYDKDF (reference sequence). The CDR3 spans 15 residues. V shed 2 bases, J shed 8 bases, and the junction held 5 bases outside the gene matches. For the CDR3, the DNA is TGTGCCACCAGCAGATGGGACAGGGGGTCGGATGAGCAGTTCTTC. Its translation is CATSRWDRGSDEQFF.

CDR3 sequence reads: CASSPSGTPTNTEAFF. The CDR3 DNA is TGTGCCAGCTCACCCTCCGGGACACCAACGAACACTGAAGCTTTCTTT. This chain joins TRBV18 and TRBJ1-1; D might be TRBD1 (6 bases). V shed 3 bases and J shed 1 base, with 15 bases lying between them. Per the germline V gene, CDR1 is KGHSH and CDR2 is LQKENI. The CDR3 extends over 16 amino acids.

By sample share, this clone is large (0.1 to 1%). The chain uses TRBV9 and TRBJ1-1, with 9 bases that match TRBD1. Per germline, CDR1 SGDLS and CDR2 YYNGEE. The CDR3 has 12 amino acids. The V segment lost 4 bases and the J segment 10 bases; nucleotides outside the gene matches: 5. The CDR3, as DNA: TGTGCCAGCAGCCCGGGGACAGGGCCAGCTTTCTTT. This encodes CASSPGTGPAFF.

This chain connects TRBV6-5 to TRBJ2-5; D call uncertain. The length of the CDR3 is 14 residues. V lost 7 bases to trimming and J lost 1 base, with 13 bases between them. CDR1 and CDR2 from the germline V gene are MNHEY and SVGAGI. The chain's CDR3 is CASTNARSQETQYF. The CDR3 DNA reads as TGTGCCAGCACCAACGCCAGGTCCCAAGAGACCCAGTACTTC.

The rearrangement joins TRBV5-4 to TRBJ1-2; 9 bases are a match to TRBD1. Germline values: CDR1 SGHNT, CDR2 YYREEE (reference sequence). Losses at the gene ends were 4 bases for V and 7 bases for J; bases not matched to a gene: 11. The CDR3 is 15 amino acids. CDR3 DNA sequence: TGTGCCAGCAGCAACTACAGGGGGCGGAACGGTGGCTACACCTTC. This translates into CASSNYRGRNGGYTF.

This chain uses TRBV19 with TRBJ1-2; TRBD1 is a possible D gene (5 bases). Germline-derived CDR1 and CDR2 are LNHDA and SQIVND (reference sequence). The CDR3 length is 14 residues. V gave up 1 base and J gave up 5 bases, with 11 bases separating them. In nucleotides, the CDR3 is TGTGCCAGTAGTATAGGCCAGGGTGAATATGGCTACACCTTC. Residues: CASSIGQGEYGYTF.

The chain is built from TRBV19 and TRBJ2-7, with D perhaps matching TRBD1 (6 bases). There are 14 residues in the CDR3. Trimming left V 2 bases short and J 3 bases short, with 11 bases between. Germline V gene sequence: CDR1 LNHDA, CDR2 SQIVND (reference sequence). The CDR3 is CASSISPDSYEQYF. The CDR3 bases are TGTGCCAGTAGTATATCCCCGGACAGCTACGAGCAGTACTTC.

The chain carries TRBV19 and TRBJ2-3, with 9 bases lining up with TRBD2. The V segment lost 6 bases and the J segment 2 bases; nucleotides outside the gene matches: 9. This CDR3 is 16 amino acids long. Germline V gene data show CDR1 as LNHDA and CDR2 as SQIVND (reference sequence). Here the CDR3 DNA reads TGTGCCAGTAGCCGTAGCGGGAGCGGGTACACAGATACGCAGTATTTT. Its protein is CASSRSGSGYTDTQYF. Full variable domain (rest looked up from reference TRBV19 and TRBJ2-3): DGGITQSPKYLFRKEGQNVTLSCEQNLNHDAMYWYRQDPGQGLRLIYYSQIVNDFQKGDIAEGYSVSREKKESFPLTVTSAQKNPTAFYLCASSRSGSGYTDTQYFGPGTRLTVL.

The J gene is TRBJ1-4, the V gene TRBV19; no clear D gene. Trimming removed 5 bases at V and 13 bases at J, with 14 bases between. CDR3 length: 12 residues. CDR1 and CDR2 from the germline V gene are LNHDA and SQIVND (reference sequence). This chain's CDR3 is CASSVNREALFF. CDR3 DNA: TGTGCCAGTAGTGTAAACCGGGAGGCACTGTTTTTT.

The chain carries TRBV18 and TRBJ2-2, with 12 bases identical to TRBD1. The CDR3 is 17 residues long. V dropped 4 bases and J dropped 2; count of bases not matched to a gene: 5. Looked up from germline, CDR1 is KGHSH and CDR2 is LQKENI. The CDR3 protein is CASSRPGTGGNTGELFF. The CDR3 DNA is TGTGCCAGCTCACGTCCCGGGACAGGGGGCAACACCGGGGAGCTGTTTTTT.

Here the CDR3 DNA reads TGTGCCAGCTCAGCTCAGACTAGCGCGAACACCGGGGAGCTGTTTTTT. This gives the protein CASSAQTSANTGELFF. V and J are TRBV18 and TRBJ2-2; 8 bases align to TRBD2. The CDR3 contains 16 residues. CDR1 KGHSH and CDR2 LQKENI come from the germline V gene. J was trimmed by 0 bases and V by 5 bases; bases with no gene match: 5.

This rearrangement joins TRBV28 to TRBJ2-7; 7 nucleotides match TRBD1. CDR3 size: 15 residues. V lost 7 bases, J lost 2 bases, and 11 bases stayed unmatched. Germline CDR1 reads MDHEN; CDR2 reads SYDVKM. CDR3 region: CASTPRNRGTYEQYF. CDR3 coding DNA: TGTGCCAGCACCCCCCGAAACAGGGGAACCTACGAGCAGTACTTC.

J is TRBJ1-2 and V is TRBV19; 8 positions agree with TRBD1. This CDR3 comprises 14 residues. In germline, CDR1 is LNHDA, CDR2 SQIVND (reference sequence). J was trimmed by 5 bases and V by 4 bases; bases with no gene match: 6. The CDR3 protein is CASSTGQGRYGYTF. The CDR3 region has the DNA TGTGCCAGTAGTACTGGACAGGGACGATATGGCTACACCTTC.